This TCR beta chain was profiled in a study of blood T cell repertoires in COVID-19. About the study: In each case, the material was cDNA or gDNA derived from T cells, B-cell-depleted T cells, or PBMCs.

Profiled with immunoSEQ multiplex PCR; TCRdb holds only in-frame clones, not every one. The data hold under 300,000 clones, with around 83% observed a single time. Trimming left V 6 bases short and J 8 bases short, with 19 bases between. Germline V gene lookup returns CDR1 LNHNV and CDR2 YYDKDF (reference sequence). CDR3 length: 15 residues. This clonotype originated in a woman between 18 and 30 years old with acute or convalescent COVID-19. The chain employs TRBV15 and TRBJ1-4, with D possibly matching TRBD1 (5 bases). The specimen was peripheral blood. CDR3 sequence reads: CATSQAQGGKEKLFF. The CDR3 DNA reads TGTGCCACCAGTCAAGCGCAGGGAGGGAAAGAAAAACTGTTTTTT.